The clone carrying this T cell receptor beta chain was counted only a few times. Its antigen is unknown. This entry belongs to a study of blood T cells in healthy people across ages. Study context: The template switching approach captured approximately one barcoded beta molecule for every two T cells. Study findings and constraints: Not knowing donor CMV status may have confounded expanded clonotype changes. Strong correlation was found linking TCR beta diversity to naive T cell percentage. Researchers deemed the diversity estimates from one million T cells underestimates.

Germline V CDR1 and CDR2: SGHTA, FQGNSA. This CDR3 comprises 15 residues. Alongside a J-beta primer mix, a sample-barcoded 5' primer served in a second PCR lasting roughly 7 to 12 cycles. From the 5' RACE reads, TCRdb called clonotypes with MiXCR, one entry per CDR3 protein. The sample lists some 700,000 distinct CDR3 sequences, 22% seen once, with about 22% in the top ten. V and J are TRBV7-2 and TRBJ2-5, with TRBD1 identical over 8 bases. With the DNA end fitting TRBJ2-7 better, the J assignment may be wrong. This sequence was found in a man in his 70s in good health. Specimen: blood. The DNA for the CDR3 is TGTGCCAGCAGCGCTACAGGGGGAAGCTCCTACGAGCAGTACTTC. It codes for CASSATGGSSYEQYF.